Given below is one T cell receptor beta chain in context. Researchers ran immunoSEQ v3.0 at survey level. Clones were read by immunoSEQ multiplex PCR, and TCRdb kept only the in-frame ones, dropping some. The table includes 20,000 to 25,000 clones, more than 70% detected once. These data originate in a study of long-term antiretroviral therapy in people with HIV. V lost 2 bases and J lost 1, with 11 bases in between. The CDR3 has 15 amino acids. Germline CDR1 reads MNHEY; CDR2 reads SVGAGI. The TCR originated in a man aged 60 to 75 with HIV. The gene calls are TRBV6-5 and TRBJ2-5, with a possible D match to TRBD2 (5 bases). The starting material was unsorted PBMCs, obtained 0.6 years after starting antiretroviral therapy. The CDR3: CASSYSWGAQETQYF. As DNA, the CDR3 is TGTGCCAGCAGTTACAGTTGGGGAGCCCAAGAGACCCAGTACTTC.